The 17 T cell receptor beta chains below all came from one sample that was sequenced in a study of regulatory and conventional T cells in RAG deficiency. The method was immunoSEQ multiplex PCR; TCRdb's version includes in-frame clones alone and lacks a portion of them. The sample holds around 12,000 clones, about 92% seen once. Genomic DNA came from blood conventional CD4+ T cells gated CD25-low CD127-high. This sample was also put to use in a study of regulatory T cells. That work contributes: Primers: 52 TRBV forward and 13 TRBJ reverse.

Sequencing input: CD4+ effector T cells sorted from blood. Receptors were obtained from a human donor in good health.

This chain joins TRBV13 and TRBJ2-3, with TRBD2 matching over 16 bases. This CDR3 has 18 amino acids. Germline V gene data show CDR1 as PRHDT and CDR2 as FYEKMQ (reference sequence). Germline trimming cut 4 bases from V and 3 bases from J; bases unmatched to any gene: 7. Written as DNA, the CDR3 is TGTGCCAGCAGCTGGGGACTAGCGGGAGGGCCAACTACAGATACGCAGTATTTT. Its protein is CASSWGLAGGPTTDTQYF.

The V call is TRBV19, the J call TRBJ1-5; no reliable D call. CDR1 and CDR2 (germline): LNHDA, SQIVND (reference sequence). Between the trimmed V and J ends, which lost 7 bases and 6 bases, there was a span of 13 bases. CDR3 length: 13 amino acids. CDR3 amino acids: CASTGRGPQPQHF. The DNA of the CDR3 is TGTGCCAGTACGGGCAGAGGCCCTCAGCCCCAGCATTTT.

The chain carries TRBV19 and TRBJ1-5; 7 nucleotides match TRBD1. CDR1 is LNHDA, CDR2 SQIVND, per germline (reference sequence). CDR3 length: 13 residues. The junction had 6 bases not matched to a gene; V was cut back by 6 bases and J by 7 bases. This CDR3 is CASSTGVGQPQHF. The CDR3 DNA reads TGTGCCAGTAGCACAGGGGTCGGGCAGCCCCAGCATTTT.

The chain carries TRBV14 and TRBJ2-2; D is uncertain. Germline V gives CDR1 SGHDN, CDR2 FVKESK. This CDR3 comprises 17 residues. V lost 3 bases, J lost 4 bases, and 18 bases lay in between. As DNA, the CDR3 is TGTGCCAGCAGCCACTATATTTTCGACGATGCCACCGGGGAGCTGTTTTTT. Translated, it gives CASSHYIFDDATGELFF.

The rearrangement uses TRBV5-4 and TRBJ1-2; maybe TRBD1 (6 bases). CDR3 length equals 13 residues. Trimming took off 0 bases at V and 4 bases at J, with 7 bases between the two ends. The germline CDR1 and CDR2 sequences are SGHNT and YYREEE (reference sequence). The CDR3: CASSLVGGYGYTF. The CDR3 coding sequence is TGTGCCAGCAGCTTGGTAGGGGGCTATGGCTACACCTTC.

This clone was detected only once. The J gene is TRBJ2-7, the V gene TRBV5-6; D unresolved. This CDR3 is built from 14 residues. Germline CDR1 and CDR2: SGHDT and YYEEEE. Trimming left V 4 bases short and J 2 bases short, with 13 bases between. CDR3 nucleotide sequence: TGTGCCAGCAGCCCACGGCTCGGAACCTACGAGCAGTACTTC. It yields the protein CASSPRLGTYEQYF.

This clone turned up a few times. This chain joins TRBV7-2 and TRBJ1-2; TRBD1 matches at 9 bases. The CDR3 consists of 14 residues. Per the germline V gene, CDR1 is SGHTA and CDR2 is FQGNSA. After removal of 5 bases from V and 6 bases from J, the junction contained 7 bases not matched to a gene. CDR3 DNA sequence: TGTGCCAGCAGCCGACCGGGACAGGGAGATGGCTACACCTTC. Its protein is CASSRPGQGDGYTF.

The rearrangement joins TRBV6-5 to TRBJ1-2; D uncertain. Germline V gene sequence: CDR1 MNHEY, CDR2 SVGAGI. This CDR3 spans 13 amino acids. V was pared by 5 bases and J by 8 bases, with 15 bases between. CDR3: CASSMTEKGGYTF. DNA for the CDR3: TGTGCCAGCAGTATGACCGAGAAAGGGGGCTACACCTTC.

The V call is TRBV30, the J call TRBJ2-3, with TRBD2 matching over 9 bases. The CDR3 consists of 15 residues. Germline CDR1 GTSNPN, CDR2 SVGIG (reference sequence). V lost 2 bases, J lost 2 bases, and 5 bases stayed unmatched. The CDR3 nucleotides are TGTGCCTGGAGTCTAGCGGGAATCCTCACAGATACGCAGTATTTT. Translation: CAWSLAGILTDTQYF.

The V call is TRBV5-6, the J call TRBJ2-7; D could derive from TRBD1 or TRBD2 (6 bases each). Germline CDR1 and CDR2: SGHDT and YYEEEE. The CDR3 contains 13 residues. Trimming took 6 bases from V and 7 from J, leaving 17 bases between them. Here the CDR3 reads CASNRWGAREQYF. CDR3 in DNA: TGTGCCAGCAACAGGTGGGGGGCCAGGGAGCAGTACTTC.

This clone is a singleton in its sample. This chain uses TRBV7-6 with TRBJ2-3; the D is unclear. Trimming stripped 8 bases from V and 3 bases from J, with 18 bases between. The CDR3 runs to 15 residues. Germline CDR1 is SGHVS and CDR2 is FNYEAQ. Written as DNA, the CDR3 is TGTGCCAGCTTAGGTTCCCTAGATCTAACAGATACGCAGTATTTT. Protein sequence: CASLGSLDLTDTQYF.

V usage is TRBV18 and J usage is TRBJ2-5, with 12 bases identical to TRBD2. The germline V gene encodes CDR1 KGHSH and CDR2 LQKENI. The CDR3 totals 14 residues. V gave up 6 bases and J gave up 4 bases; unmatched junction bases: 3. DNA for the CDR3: TGTGCCAGCTCCCCGGGACTAGCGGGAGAGACCCAGTACTTC. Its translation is CASSPGLAGETQYF.

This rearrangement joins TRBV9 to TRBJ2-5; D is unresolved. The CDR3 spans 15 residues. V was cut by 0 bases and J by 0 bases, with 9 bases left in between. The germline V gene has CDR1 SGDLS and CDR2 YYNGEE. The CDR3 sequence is CASSVVGRDQETQYF. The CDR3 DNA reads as TGTGCCAGCAGCGTAGTAGGACGGGACCAAGAGACCCAGTACTTC.

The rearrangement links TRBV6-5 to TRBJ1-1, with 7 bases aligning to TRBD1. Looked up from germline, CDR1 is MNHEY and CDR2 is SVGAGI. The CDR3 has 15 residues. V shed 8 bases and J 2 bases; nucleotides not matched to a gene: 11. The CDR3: CASSRTGTANTEAFF. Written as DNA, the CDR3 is TGTGCCAGCTCCAGGACTGGGACAGCTAACACTGAAGCTTTCTTT.

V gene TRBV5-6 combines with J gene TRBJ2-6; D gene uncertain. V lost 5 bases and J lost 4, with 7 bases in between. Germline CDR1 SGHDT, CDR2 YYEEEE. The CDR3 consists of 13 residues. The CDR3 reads CASRPIGANVLTF. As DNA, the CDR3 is TGTGCCAGCAGGCCTATCGGGGCCAACGTCCTGACTTTC. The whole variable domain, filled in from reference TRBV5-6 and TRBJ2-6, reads DAGVTQSPTHLIKTRGQQVTLRCSPKSGHDTVSWYQQALGQGPQFIFQYYEEEERQRGNFPDRFSGHQFPNYSSELNVNALLLGDSALYLCASRPIGANVLTFGAGSRLTVL.

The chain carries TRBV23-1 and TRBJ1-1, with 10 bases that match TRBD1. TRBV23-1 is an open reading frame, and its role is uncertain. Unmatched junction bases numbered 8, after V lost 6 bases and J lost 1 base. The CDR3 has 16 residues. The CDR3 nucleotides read TGCGCCAGCAGCCACCCCCGACAGGGGGCGAACACTGAAGCTTTCTTT. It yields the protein CASSHPRQGANTEAFF.

CDR3 sequence (DNA): TGTGCCAGCAGGCCCCGGGACATCTCCCGGGCCAACGTCCTGACTTTC. This sequence encodes CASRPRDISRANVLTF. The rearrangement uses TRBV7-9 and TRBJ2-6; the D gene is possibly TRBD1 (6 bases). Trimming took off 6 bases at V and 5 bases at J, with 17 bases between the two ends. CDR1 and CDR2 (germline): SEHNR, FQNEAQ (reference sequence). The length of the CDR3 is 16 residues.